The following is a TCR beta chain sequence with its context. Its target is not known. This entry belongs to a study of cytomegalovirus exposure and HLA in healthy donors. Regarding the study as a whole: Trimming of TCR beta V- and J-genes showed a link, identified in a later analysis, to a missense DCLRE1C variant.

PCR amplification relied on 60 Vbeta primers (plus 13 Jbeta primers). Profiled with immunoSEQ multiplex PCR; TCRdb holds only in-frame clones, not every one. The repertoire consists of 150,000 or so clones, with about 73% occurring once and the leading ten covering approximately 3.1%. The germline gives CDR1 SQVTM, CDR2 ANQGSEA. Between the trimmed V and J ends, which lost 4 bases and 0 bases, there was a span of 13 bases. CDR3 length: 16 amino acids. This TCR was sampled from a middle-aged woman in good health and CMV-seronegative. The source material was PBMCs. V gene TRBV29-1 combines with J gene TRBJ2-6; no clear D. The CDR3 loop reads CSVVGLQNSGANVLTF. The CDR3, as DNA: TGCAGCGTTGTTGGCCTGCAAAACTCTGGGGCCAACGTCCTGACTTTC.